This T cell receptor beta chain was recorded in a study of cytomegalovirus exposure and HLA in healthy donors (dated 2017 in TCRdb). With regard to the full study: An earlier analysis of some 550 of the donors reported approximately 270 Gb of sequence data and 117 million unique TCR beta sequences from about 179 million T cells. To predict cytomegalovirus infection status, the study brought together high-throughput TCR immunosequencing, statistical association of individual TCRs with disease status, and machine learning. An earlier analysis of 500 to 650 of the donors applied high-throughput TCR beta sequencing to assess whether each TCR beta V gene segment acted as functional or pseudogenic. Rather than using new phenotypic data, the later analysis identified candidate immune exposures from TCR beta sequences and from how often those sequences occurred across donors. HLA typing covered class I and class II loci at four-digit resolution. Using immunosequencing, the study profiled T cell repertoires from 666 subjects and related those repertoires to cytomegalovirus serostatus. A later analysis re-analyzed previously published TCR beta repertoires from roughly 630 donors and added high-resolution HLA genotyping to study TCR occurrence patterns. Roughly 5 DR-DQ haplotypes were handled as single units for association and clustering, since linkage in the cohort was strong. In a later genetic analysis, genome-wide SNP genotypes for 398 of the 666 donors were used, and that subset was treated as a discovery cohort. About 300 gigabases of sequencing data and 70 million to 100 million unique TCR sequences were included in an early release covering 550 to 800 HLA-typed donors. The study aimed to test whether cataloging public T cell receptors could reveal signatures of past pathogen exposure. Besides the first cohort of around 700 subjects, a separate validation cohort made up of over 100 different subjects was used. Donor age, sex, ethnicity and CMV serostatus were compiled together with the repertoire data. The number of typed donors differed by locus: 629-630 for A, B, C, DRB1 and DQB1; some 500 for DQA1; around 580 for DPA1; and around 490 for DPB1. All discovery cohort repertoires had been generated using a single sequencing platform. Among the roughly 370 genotyped donors, around 81% belonged to the genetic ancestry cluster associated with self-reported Caucasian donors. Among a few hundred genotyped donors of the cohort, an average of approximately 240,000 unique TCR beta nucleotide sequences were sequenced per donor, roughly a sixth of them non-productive.

The cohort consisted of hundreds of healthy bone marrow donors. Cohort members were all nominally healthy when sampled, although unrecorded immune exposures were likely present. The donor tested CMV seronegative, placing the donor among the 350 or so seronegative members of the cohort. A peripheral blood sample was collected from each donor, and TCR beta sequencing was performed on peripheral blood mononuclear cells. Genomic DNA extraction from the blood cell samples was performed with the Qiagen DNeasy Blood Extraction Kit. The method behind the library was the immunoSEQ multiplex PCR assay. A mixture of 60 forward primers for TCR Vbeta segments and 13 reverse primers for TCR Jbeta segments was used in the multiplex PCR. The CDR3 region of rearranged TCR beta genes was amplified from genomic DNA with a multiplex PCR assay. Amplified TCR beta libraries were sequenced as 87-base-pair reads on the Illumina HiSeq System. Per the authors' processing: A later analysis tallied around 80 million unique TCR beta chains across the 666 repertoires, and roughly 11 million of those chains were shared by two or more donors. A nearest-neighbor algorithm error-corrected the raw reads and collapsed the reads into unique sequences, merging closely related sequences to remove PCR and sequencing errors. CDR3 sequences were aligned to IMGT reference sequences to assign V, D and J gene segments. For a sequence to be retained, at least a six-nucleotide match to both a V gene segment and a J gene segment was required. Rearrangements were called productive when the CDR3 lacked stop codons and stayed in frame with V and J; all others were non-productive. Following IMGT convention, CDR3 was defined as the stretch from the second conserved V-encoded cysteine up to the conserved J-encoded phenylalanine. The earlier analysis of some 600 of the donors excluded sequences that lacked an unambiguous match to a single V gene segment. An earlier analysis of some 610 of the donors called V segments functional above 56.7% productive rearrangements and segregating when the between-donor standard deviation exceeded 5%. To diagnose cytomegalovirus status from the catalog of TCR beta chain sequences, a statistical classification framework was built. V and J gene assignment, in a later analysis, came from comparing TCR nucleotide sequences with IMGT/GENE-DB human TR gene sequences. The TCRdist pipeline was used in a later analysis to assign CDR3 sequences and most-parsimonious VDJ recombination scenarios. In a later analysis, each TCR beta chain was defined by its CDR3 amino acid sequence together with its V-gene family, and reads without a unique V-gene family were excluded. A later analysis removed nearly 600 highly shared, low-generation-probability nucleotide sequences to deal with suspected cross-contamination and a sequencing artifact. For each public chain, a later analysis derived a clonal expansion index from normalized ranks of inferred template counts within each repertoire. In a later analysis, generation probabilities were computed with a VDJ recombination model fitted to out-of-frame rearrangements, and the resulting probabilities were checked against IGoR. In a later analysis, TCR-TCR, TCR-HLA and TCR-CMV co-occurrence was scored with hypergeometric tests, and a repertoire-size bias correction was applied to TCR pairs. False discovery rates were estimated in a later analysis by permuting HLA or CMV assignments 20 times. A later analysis grouped co-occurring TCRs with DBSCAN, adding TCRdist sequence similarity when clustering within HLA-allele-positive subsets. Repertoires with fewer than 30,000 or more than 120,000 public chains, plus five repertoires with anomalous nucleotide sharing, were excluded from co-occurrence clustering. TCRdb retrieved this table from immuneACCESS and kept in-frame rearrangements only. Not all clones are present; in checked studies, unresolved V genes account for under half, and no reason is known for the remainder. V and J calls and clone size are given by that table; D and trimming were obtained from the DNA. The table for this sample lists approximately 150,000 clones; less than 85% of them were counted only once. Of the sample, about 2% falls within the top ten clones.

To note about this clone: The clone's antigen remains unknown. The input lacks base qualities; no much larger clone sits a single base away.

General conclusions and limits of the study: Several of the top co-occurrence clusters appeared to be linked to parvovirus B19, influenza, CMV and Epstein-Barr virus, according to a later analysis. A later analysis associated about 17,000 TCR beta sequences with specific HLA alleles at a false discovery rate of 0.05. A later analysis found that HLA-associated TCR beta chains were more clonally expanded and had lower generation probabilities than equally common non-associated chains. The cohort was sequenced for TCR beta chains only, and without alpha or paired-chain data the features that could be detected were limited. A cluster of highly shared sequence variants was judged likely to be a technical artifact of the sequencing pipeline. A few of the identified cytomegalovirus-associated TCR beta chains were confirmed in vitro to be specific for cytomegalovirus antigens. A later genetic analysis reported fewer N-insertions in productive TCRs among donors in an Asian-associated ancestry cluster than the roughly 700-donor mean. In the study, 164 TCR beta chains were listed as associated with cytomegalovirus. Correlated functional status among segregating V segments might reflect linkage disequilibrium, but an unknown experimental factor could not be ruled out. According to the authors, the approach could potentially be generalized to other disease states and immunological phenotypes. The only immune exposure information available for the cohort was CMV serostatus. Assigning TCR associations to individual alleles was difficult when HLA alleles, especially DR and DQ, strongly co-occurred. While some public TCRs were present in many individuals, most TCR sequences turned up only very rarely across donors. The classifier was reported to diagnose cytomegalovirus status with high specificity and sensitivity in both the original and validation cohorts. In an earlier analysis of several hundred of the donors, most TCR beta V segments were observed in productive rearrangements about 87% or about 30% of the time, broadly matching IMGT annotations. About 17 rarely observed V segments, including chromosome 9 orphons, were excluded from the earlier analysis of several hundred of the donors because counts were too low. According to a later analysis, TCR association rates differed among HLA loci, with DRB1 alleles showing the most associated TCRs and HLA-C alleles showing the fewest. The presence/absence analyses assumed that sequencing depth was roughly uniform across donors, and that assumption may not be true. V-gene and J-gene trimming of TCR beta chains was associated with a missense DCLRE1C variant in a later genetic analysis, and the association was replicated in an independent cohort. HLA typing was unavailable for some donors at each locus, so association tests used only the typed subset. In a later analysis, most CMV-associated TCR beta chains were found to appear HLA-restricted, with HLA associations seemingly driven largely by CMV exposure. A further reported finding was that TCR beta sequences accurately predicted the HLA-A and HLA-B alleles for most subjects in the first cohort.

The receptor's source is a man aged 40-49 years in good health and CMV-seronegative. What was sequenced was PBMCs.

The nucleotide sequence is TGTGCCATCAGCCTGGGACTAGCGGGGACCACAGATACGCAGTATTTT. Its protein reads: CAISLGLAGTTDTQYF. Recombination connected TRBV10-3 to TRBJ2-3; TRBD2 fits 13 bases in the junction. From the cysteine up to the phenylalanine, the CDR3 has a length of 16 residues. CDR3 DNA is the only sequence kept; it has 48 bases, read in frame from the first base. V is pruned by 6 bases and J by 2 bases, leaving 5 bases of the junction without a gene match. Looking up the germline V gene yields CDR1 ENHRY and CDR2 SYGVKD.